Listed below are T cell receptor beta chains from one sample, sequenced in a study of cytomegalovirus exposure and HLA in healthy donors. Measured with immunoSEQ multiplex PCR; TCRdb has only the in-frame clones, and not every one. The sample contains 200,000 to 250,000 clones, roughly four fifths of which appear only once. The sequenced material came from PBMCs. All receptors derive from a girl aged 2-10 years in good health and CMV-seronegative. Each CDR3 is given without its conserved first and last residue.

v_gene: TRBV2
j_gene: TRBJ1-1
CDR3aa: ASRGDSTEAF

v_gene: TRBV9
j_gene: TRBJ1-2
CDR3aa: ASSVTDTNYGYT

v_gene: TRBV6-5
j_gene: TRBJ1-1
CDR3aa: ASSYSIPRGEAF

v_gene: TRBV10-3
j_gene: TRBJ2-7
CDR3aa: AISDGSSYEQY

v_gene: TRBV5-3
j_gene: TRBJ2-7
CDR3aa: ARSPTSGAHYEQY

v_gene: TRBV18
j_gene: TRBJ1-3
CDR3aa: ASSPLETGNTIY

v_gene: TRBV7-9
j_gene: TRBJ1-3
CDR3aa: ASSLSGGSAGNTIY

v_gene: TRBV11-1
j_gene: TRBJ2-1
CDR3aa: ASSVFRGNEQF

v_gene: TRBV18
j_gene: TRBJ1-4
CDR3aa: ASSTGGDEKLF

v_gene: TRBV30
j_gene: TRBJ2-2
CDR3aa: AWTLAGVVTGELF

v_gene: TRBV9
j_gene: TRBJ2-7
CDR3aa: ASSVGQSLYEQY

v_gene: TRBV5-4
j_gene: TRBJ2-7
CDR3aa: ASSLLAGGEQY

v_gene: TRBV7-6
j_gene: TRBJ2-5
CDR3aa: ASSLLSSLETQY

v_gene: TRBV5-6
j_gene: TRBJ2-1
CDR3aa: ASSPGTSNEQF

v_gene: TRBV27
j_gene: TRBJ2-3
CDR3aa: ASKLAGGYTTDTQY

v_gene: TRBV5-6
j_gene: TRBJ2-7
CDR3aa: ASSLVDRETHEQY

v_gene: TRBV6-1
j_gene: TRBJ2-5
CDR3aa: ASSPGQLQETQY

v_gene: TRBV9
j_gene: TRBJ2-1
CDR3aa: ASSVEGQGGQF

v_gene: TRBV18
j_gene: TRBJ2-5
CDR3aa: ASSPGAIQETQY

v_gene: TRBV11-2
j_gene: TRBJ2-1
CDR3aa: ASSILGGEQF

v_gene: TRBV4-1
j_gene: TRBJ1-2
CDR3aa: ASSQGLADYGYT

v_gene: TRBV6-1
j_gene: TRBJ2-5
CDR3aa: ASSLGVGREAQY

v_gene: TRBV30
j_gene: TRBJ1-6
CDR3aa: ACQGTPYNSPLH

v_gene: TRBV6-5
j_gene: TRBJ2-7
CDR3aa: ASSYGEDRAYEQY

v_gene: TRBV19
j_gene: TRBJ2-3
CDR3aa: ASSIGQGSTDTQY

v_gene: TRBV5-1
j_gene: TRBJ1-2
CDR3aa: ASSPPDGTGGFGGYT

v_gene: TRBV2
j_gene: TRBJ2-2
CDR3aa: ASSRTGSTGELF

v_gene: TRBV5-6
j_gene: TRBJ2-7
CDR3aa: ASSFDRSSYEQY